Here is one TCR beta chain with its context. J gave up 2 bases and V 6 bases, and 6 bases lay outside the gene matches. The CDR3 loop spans 15 amino acids. Looked up from germline, CDR1 is SNHLY and CDR2 is FYNNEI. The entry originates in a study of cytotoxic CD8 clonotypes in ibrutinib-treated CLL. Study context: Productive templates averaged about 250,000 per sample, and productive rearrangements 90,000 to 95,000.

Clones were read by immunoSEQ multiplex PCR, and TCRdb kept only the in-frame ones, dropping some. The sample lists some 200,000 clones; about 75% were seen once. This sample comprised PBMCs, obtained after 12 months of ibrutinib treatment. The chain has TRBV2 and TRBJ1-3; 8 bases line up with TRBD1. The TCR originated in a human donor with chronic lymphocytic leukemia. The CDR3 sequence is CASRDRASTGNTIYF. In DNA, the CDR3 is TGTGCCAGCAGGGACAGGGCTAGTACTGGAAACACCATATATTTT.